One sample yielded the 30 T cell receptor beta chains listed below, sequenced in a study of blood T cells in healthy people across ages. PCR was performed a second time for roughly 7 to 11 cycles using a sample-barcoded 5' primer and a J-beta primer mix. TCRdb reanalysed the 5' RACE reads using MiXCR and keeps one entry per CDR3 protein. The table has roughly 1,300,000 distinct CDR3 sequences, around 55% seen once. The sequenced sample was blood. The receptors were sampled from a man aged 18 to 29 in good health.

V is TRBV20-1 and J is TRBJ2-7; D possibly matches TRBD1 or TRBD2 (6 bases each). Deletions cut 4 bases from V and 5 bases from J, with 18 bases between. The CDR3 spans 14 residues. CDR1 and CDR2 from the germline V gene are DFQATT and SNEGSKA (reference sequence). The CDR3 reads CSATAGGLSNEQYF. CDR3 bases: TGCAGTGCTACAGCTGGGGGGCTAAGCAACGAGCAGTACTTC.

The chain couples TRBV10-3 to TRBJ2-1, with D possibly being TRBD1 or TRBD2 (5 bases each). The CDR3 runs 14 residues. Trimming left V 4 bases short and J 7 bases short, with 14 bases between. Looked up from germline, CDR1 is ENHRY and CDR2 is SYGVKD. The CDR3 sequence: CAISVVGADNEQFF. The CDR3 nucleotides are TGTGCCATCAGTGTGGTCGGGGCAGATAATGAGCAGTTCTTC.

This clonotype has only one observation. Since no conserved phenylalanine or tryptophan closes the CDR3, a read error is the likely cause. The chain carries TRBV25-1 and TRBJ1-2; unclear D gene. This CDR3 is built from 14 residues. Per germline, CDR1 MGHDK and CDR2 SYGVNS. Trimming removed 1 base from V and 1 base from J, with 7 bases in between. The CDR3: CASSEFGNNYGYTL. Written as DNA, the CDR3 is TGTGCCAGCAGTGAATTTGGCAATAACTATGGCTACACCTTG.

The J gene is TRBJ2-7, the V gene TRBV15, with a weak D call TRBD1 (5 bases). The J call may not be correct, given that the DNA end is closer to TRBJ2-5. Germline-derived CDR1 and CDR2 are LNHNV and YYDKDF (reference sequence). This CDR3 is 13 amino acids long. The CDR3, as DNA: TGTGCCACCAGCAGAAGGGGTCCGGAGACCCAGTACTTC. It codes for CATSRRGPETQYF.

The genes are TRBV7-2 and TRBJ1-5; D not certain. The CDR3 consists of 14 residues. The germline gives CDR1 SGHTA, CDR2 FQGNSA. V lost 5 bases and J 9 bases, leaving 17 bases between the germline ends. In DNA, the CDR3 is TGTGCCAGCAGCCTTGGGAGCGGCTCGGGGCCCCAGCATTTT. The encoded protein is CASSLGSGSGPQHF.

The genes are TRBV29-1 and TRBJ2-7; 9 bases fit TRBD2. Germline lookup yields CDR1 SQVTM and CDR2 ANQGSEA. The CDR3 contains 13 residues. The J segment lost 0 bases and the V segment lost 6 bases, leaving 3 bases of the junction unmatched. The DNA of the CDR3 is TGCAGCGTCCGCGGGAGGGCCTCCTACGAGCAGTACTTC. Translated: CSVRGRASYEQYF.

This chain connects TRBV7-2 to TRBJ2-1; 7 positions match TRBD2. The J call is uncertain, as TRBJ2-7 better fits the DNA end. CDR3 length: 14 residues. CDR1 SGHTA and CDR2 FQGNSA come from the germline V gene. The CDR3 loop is CASGDSGPTYEQYF. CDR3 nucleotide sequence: TGTGCCAGCGGGGATAGCGGGCCTACCTACGAGCAGTACTTC.

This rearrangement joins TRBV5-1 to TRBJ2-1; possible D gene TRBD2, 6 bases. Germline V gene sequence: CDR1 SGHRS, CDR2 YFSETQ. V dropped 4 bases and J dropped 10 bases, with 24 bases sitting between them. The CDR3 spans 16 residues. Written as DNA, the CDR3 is TGCGCCAGCAGCCTCAGGGCGGGGTACAGATCTGACGAGCAGTTCTTC. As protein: CASSLRAGYRSDEQFF.

The CDR3 here is CASSNRGYYGYTF. DNA of the CDR3: TGTGCCAGCAGCAACAGGGGATACTATGGCTACACCTTC. The chain couples TRBV11-3 to TRBJ1-2, with TRBD1 identical over 7 bases. The germline V gene encodes CDR1 SGHNT and CDR2 YENEEA. V shed 5 bases and J 3 bases; nucleotides not matched to a gene: 3. This CDR3 spans 13 amino acids.

As DNA, the CDR3 is TGTGCCAGCAGTGAGACTAGCGTCACCTTCAACGAGCAGTACTTC. It is translated as CASSETSVTFNEQYF. The rearrangement joins TRBV25-1 to TRBJ2-5, with TRBD2 matching over 8 bases. The DNA end is a closer match to TRBJ2-7, so the J assignment may be wrong. Germline assignment: CDR1 MGHDK and CDR2 SYGVNS. This CDR3 has 15 residues.

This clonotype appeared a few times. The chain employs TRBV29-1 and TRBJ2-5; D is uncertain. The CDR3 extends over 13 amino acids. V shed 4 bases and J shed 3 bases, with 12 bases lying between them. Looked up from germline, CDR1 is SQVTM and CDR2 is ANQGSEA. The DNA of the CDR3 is TGCAGCGTTGTTGAACAAAACAAAGAGACCCAGTACTTC. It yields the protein CSVVEQNKETQYF.

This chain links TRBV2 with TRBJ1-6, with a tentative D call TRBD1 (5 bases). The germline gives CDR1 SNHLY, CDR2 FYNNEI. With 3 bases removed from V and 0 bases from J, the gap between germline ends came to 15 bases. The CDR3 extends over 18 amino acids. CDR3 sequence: CASSDIEGLISYNSPLHF. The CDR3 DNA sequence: TGTGCCAGCAGTGACATCGAGGGACTTATCTCCTATAATTCACCCCTCCACTTT.

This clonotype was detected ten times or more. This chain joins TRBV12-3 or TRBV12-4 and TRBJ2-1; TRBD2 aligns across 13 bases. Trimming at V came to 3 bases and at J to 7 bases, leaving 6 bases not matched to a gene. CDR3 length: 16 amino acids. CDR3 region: CASSFTTSGGKNEQFF. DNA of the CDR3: TGTGCCAGCAGTTTCACGACTAGCGGGGGGAAGAATGAGCAGTTCTTC.

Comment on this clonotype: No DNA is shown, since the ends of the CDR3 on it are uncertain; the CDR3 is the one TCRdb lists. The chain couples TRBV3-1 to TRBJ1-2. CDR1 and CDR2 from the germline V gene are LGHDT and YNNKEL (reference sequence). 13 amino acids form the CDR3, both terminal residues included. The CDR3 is CASSQDLVMGYTF.

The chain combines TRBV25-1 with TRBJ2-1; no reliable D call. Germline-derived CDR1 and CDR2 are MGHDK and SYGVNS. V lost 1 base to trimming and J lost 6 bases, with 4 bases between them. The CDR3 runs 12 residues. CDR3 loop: CASSELANEQFF. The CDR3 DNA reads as TGTGCCAGCAGTGAATTGGCCAATGAGCAGTTCTTC. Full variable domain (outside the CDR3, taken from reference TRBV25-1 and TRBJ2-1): EADIYQTPRYLVIGTGKKITLECSQTMGHDKMYWYQQDPGMELHLIHYSYGVNSTEKGDLSSESTVSRIRTEHFPLTLESARPSHTSQYLCASSELANEQFFGPGTRLTVL.

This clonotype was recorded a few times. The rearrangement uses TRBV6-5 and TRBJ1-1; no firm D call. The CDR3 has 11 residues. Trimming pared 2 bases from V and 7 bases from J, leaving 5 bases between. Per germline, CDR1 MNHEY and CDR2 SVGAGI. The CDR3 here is CASSYGREAFF. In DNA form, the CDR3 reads TGTGCCAGCAGTTACGGTCGTGAAGCTTTCTTT.

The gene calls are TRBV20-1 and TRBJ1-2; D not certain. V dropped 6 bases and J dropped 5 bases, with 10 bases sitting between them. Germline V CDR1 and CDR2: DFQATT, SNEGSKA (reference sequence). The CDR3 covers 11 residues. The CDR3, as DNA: TGCAGTGCCCACGTGGGTTATGGCTACACCTTC. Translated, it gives CSAHVGYGYTF.

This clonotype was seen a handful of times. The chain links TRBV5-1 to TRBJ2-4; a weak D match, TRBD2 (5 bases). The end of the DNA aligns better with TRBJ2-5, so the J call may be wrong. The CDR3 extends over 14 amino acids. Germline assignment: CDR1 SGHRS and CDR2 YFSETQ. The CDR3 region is CASVDSGGGQTQYF. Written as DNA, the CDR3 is TGCGCCAGCGTTGACTCTGGCGGAGGACAGACCCAGTACTTC.

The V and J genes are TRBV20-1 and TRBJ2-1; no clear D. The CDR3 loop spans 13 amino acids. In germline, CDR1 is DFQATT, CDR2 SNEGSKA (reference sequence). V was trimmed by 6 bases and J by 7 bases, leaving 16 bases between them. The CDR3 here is CSAVPPLWNEQFF. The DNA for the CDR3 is TGCAGTGCGGTGCCCCCCCTCTGGAATGAGCAGTTCTTC.

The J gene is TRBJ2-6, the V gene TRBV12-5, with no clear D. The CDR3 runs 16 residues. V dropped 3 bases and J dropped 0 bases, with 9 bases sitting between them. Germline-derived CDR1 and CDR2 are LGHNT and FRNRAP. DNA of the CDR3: TGTGCTAGTGGTTTTGAAACCCGCTCTGGGGCCAACGTCCTGACTTTC. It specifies CASGFETRSGANVLTF.

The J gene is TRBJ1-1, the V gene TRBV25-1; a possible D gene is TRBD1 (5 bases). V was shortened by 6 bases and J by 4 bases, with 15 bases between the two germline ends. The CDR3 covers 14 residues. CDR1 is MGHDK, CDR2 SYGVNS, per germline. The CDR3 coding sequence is TGTGCCAGCAGAGATCAGGGTATAGGCACTGAAGCTTTCTTT. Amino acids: CASRDQGIGTEAFF.

The CDR3 sequence: CASSQRISGSVYEQYF. CDR3 nucleotides: TGTGCCAGCAGCCAAAGGATTAGCGGGAGTGTCTACGAGCAGTACTTC. The V gene is TRBV4-2, the J gene TRBJ2-4; TRBD2 agrees at 9 bases. The DNA end is a closer match to TRBJ2-7, so the J assignment may be wrong. Germline values: CDR1 LGHNA, CDR2 YNFKEQ. This CDR3 is 16 amino acids long.

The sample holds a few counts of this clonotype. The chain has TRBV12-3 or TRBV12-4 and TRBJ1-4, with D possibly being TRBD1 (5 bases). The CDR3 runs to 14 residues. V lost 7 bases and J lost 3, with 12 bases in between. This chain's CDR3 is CASTRGTSNEKLFF. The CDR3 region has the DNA TGTGCCAGCACCCGCGGGACCTCTAATGAAAAACTGTTTTTT.

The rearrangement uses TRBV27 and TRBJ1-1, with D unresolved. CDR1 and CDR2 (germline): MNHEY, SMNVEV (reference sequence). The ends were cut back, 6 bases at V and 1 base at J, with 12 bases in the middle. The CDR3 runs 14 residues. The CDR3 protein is CASRYLAPNTEAFF. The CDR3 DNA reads TGTGCCAGCAGATATTTGGCTCCGAACACTGAAGCTTTCTTT.

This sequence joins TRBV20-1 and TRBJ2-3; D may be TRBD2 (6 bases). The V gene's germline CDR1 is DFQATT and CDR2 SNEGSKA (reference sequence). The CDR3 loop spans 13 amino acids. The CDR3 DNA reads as TGCGTATTCGGGAGACTAAGCACAGATACGCAGTATTTT. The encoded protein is CVFGRLSTDTQYF.

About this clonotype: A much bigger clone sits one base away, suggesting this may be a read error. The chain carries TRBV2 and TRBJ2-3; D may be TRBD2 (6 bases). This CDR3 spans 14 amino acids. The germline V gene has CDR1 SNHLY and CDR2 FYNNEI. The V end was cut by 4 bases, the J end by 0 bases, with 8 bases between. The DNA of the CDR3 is TGTGCCAGCAGTGTAGCGGCTAGCACAGATACGCAGTATTTT. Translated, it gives CASSVAASTDTQYF. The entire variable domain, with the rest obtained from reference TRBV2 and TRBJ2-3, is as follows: EPEVTQTPSHQVTQMGQEVILRCVPISNHLYFYWYRQILGQKVEFLVSFYNNEISEKSEIFDDQFSVERPDGSNFTLKIRSTKLEDSAMYFCASSVAASTDTQYFGPGTRLTVL.

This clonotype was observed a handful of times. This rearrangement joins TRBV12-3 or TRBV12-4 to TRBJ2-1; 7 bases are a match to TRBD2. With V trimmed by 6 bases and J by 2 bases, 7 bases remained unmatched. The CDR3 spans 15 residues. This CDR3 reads CASRRLALPYNEQFF. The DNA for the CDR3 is TGTGCCAGCAGGAGACTAGCCCTTCCCTACAATGAGCAGTTCTTC.

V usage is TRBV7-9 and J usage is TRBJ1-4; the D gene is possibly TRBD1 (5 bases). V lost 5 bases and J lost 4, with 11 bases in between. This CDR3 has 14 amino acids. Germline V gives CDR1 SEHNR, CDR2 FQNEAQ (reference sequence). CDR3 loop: CASSPGPINEKLFF. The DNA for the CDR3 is TGTGCCAGCAGCCCGGGACCGATTAATGAAAAACTGTTTTTT.

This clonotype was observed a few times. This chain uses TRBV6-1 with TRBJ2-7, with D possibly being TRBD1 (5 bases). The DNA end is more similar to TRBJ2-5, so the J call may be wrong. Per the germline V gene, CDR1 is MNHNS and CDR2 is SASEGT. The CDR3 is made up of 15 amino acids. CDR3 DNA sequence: TGTGCCAGCAGTGAACCCCAGGGCCTTGGGGAGACCCAGTACTTC. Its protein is CASSEPQGLGETQYF.

This CDR3 reads CASSGSVRANEQFF. As DNA, the CDR3 is TGTGCCAGCAGCGGATCAGTCCGGGCGAATGAGCAGTTCTTC. The genes are TRBV11-1 and TRBJ2-1; unclear D gene. Trimming removed 5 bases from V and 7 bases from J, with 15 bases in between. CDR3 size: 14 residues. CDR1 and CDR2 from the germline V gene are SGHAT and FQDESV (reference sequence).